The sequence of this T cell receptor beta chain was determined in a study of T-cell reconstitution after alpha-beta-depleted transplantation in children. Study-wide results and limits: Several hundred expanded graft clones reportedly supplied alpha-beta T cells about two months after transplant. The high TCRbeta diversity at day 60 in some patients came from surviving recipient T cells and thymic progenitors.

CDR1 and CDR2 (germline): LGHDT, YNNKEL (reference sequence). The CDR3 loop spans 19 amino acids. V lost 10 bases and J lost 7; bases outside the gene matches: 22. Preparation of the TCRbeta library was carried out with unique molecular identifiers. Each CDR3 protein is one row after TCRdb ran MiXCR on the PCR reads. Of some 76,000 distinct CDR3 sequences in the sample, about 11% were seen once. This clonotype came up once. What it recognizes is unknown. The specimen comprised PBMCs, sampled before TCRalphabeta/CD19-depleted stem cell transplant. The gene calls are TRBV3-1 and TRBJ2-1, with 13 bases identical to TRBD2. This clonotype originated in a boy younger than 18 with acute myeloid leukemia, due to receive a stem cell transplant. The CDR3 region is CATSPRTGRSTSGRNEQFF. The CDR3 nucleotides are TGTGCCACCTCCCCTCGTACAGGGAGATCGACTAGCGGGAGGAATGAGCAGTTCTTC.